These 28 T cell receptor beta chains came from one sample sequenced in a study of T cells in Graves' hyperthyroidism and ophthalmopathy. There were TCR beta CDR3 regions amplified from RNA transcripts. HTBI primers were employed in a first-round RT-PCR of the TCR CDR3. MiXCR, applied by TCRdb to the multiplex PCR reads, yields one record per CDR3 protein. The table lists about 700,000 distinct CDR3 sequences, 11% to 15% of them singletons. The sequencing input was blood. The receptors shown here come from a woman under 30 with Graves' hyperthyroidism.

In this sample, this clonotype turned up many times. V gene TRBV27 combines with J gene TRBJ2-3; TRBD2 matches at 8 bases. The CDR3 loop spans 18 amino acids. Germline trimming cut 2 bases from V and 0 bases from J; bases unmatched to any gene: 10. Per the germline V gene, CDR1 is MNHEY and CDR2 is SMNVEV (reference sequence). The CDR3 spells CASSLRASGFTSTDTQYF. The CDR3 DNA reads as TGTGCCAGCAGTTTAAGGGCTAGCGGGTTCACTAGCACAGATACGCAGTATTTT.

This clonotype has at least ten counts. The CDR3 sequence: CASSFLWGDNEQFF. The CDR3 bases are TGTGCCAGCAGTTTCCTATGGGGGGACAATGAGCAGTTCTTC. This chain joins TRBV28 and TRBJ2-1; a weak D match, TRBD2 (6 bases). The germline V and J ends were trimmed by 3 bases and 5 bases, with 11 bases remaining between them. Germline V gene sequence: CDR1 MDHEN, CDR2 SYDVKM. The CDR3 has 14 residues.

The V and J genes are TRBV5-1 and TRBJ2-3; unclear D gene. V lost 4 bases and J 0 bases, leaving 15 bases between the germline ends. The CDR3 runs to 16 residues. Germline V gene lookup returns CDR1 SGHRS and CDR2 YFSETQ. CDR3 sequence reads: CASSGKSNPSTDTQYF. DNA of the CDR3: TGCGCCAGCAGCGGGAAGAGTAATCCTAGCACAGATACGCAGTATTTT.

This clonotype has a count of ten or more. An end of the junction differs from the germline gene, which may be a read error. The DNA of the CDR3 is TGTGCCAGCAGCTCGGCGATGCTCTCTGGAAACACCATATATTTC. Translated: CASSSAMLSGNTIYF. The chain has TRBV11-2 and TRBJ1-3; no reliable D call. CDR3 length: 15 residues. Per germline, CDR1 SGHAT and CDR2 FQNNGV.

This clonotype was seen at least ten times. The J gene is TRBJ2-7, the V gene TRBV6-1; 9 bases map to TRBD2. Germline assignment: CDR1 MNHNS and CDR2 SASEGT. J lost 6 bases, V lost 6 bases, and 12 bases had no gene match. This CDR3 has 15 residues. The CDR3 DNA sequence: TGTGCCAGCAGAAGGACTAGCGCGACGTCCGGCGAGCAGTACTTC. It is translated as CASRRTSATSGEQYF.

This rearrangement joins TRBV29-1 to TRBJ2-2, with TRBD2 matching over 7 bases. Germline CDR1 is SQVTM and CDR2 is ANQGSEA. This CDR3 has 14 amino acids. J gave up 1 base and V 7 bases, and 6 bases lay outside the gene matches. The CDR3 DNA reads TGCAGCGCACGACTAGCCGAGAACACCGGGGAGCTGTTTTTT. It is translated as CSARLAENTGELFF.

This clonotype was observed a handful of times. The chain joins TRBV30 to TRBJ2-7; 7 bases align to TRBD2. Germline trimming cut 1 base from V and 2 bases from J; bases unmatched to any gene: 5. This CDR3 region has 14 residues. CDR1 GTSNPN and CDR2 SVGIG come from the germline V gene (reference sequence). CDR3 DNA: TGTGCCTGGAGTGGAGGCGGGAGCCCCTACGAGCAGTACTTC. Its protein product is CAWSGGGSPYEQYF.

This clonotype was seen more than once but under ten times. The V call is TRBV6-5, the J call TRBJ2-7, with 7 bases lining up with TRBD1. Losses at the gene ends were 2 bases for V and 7 bases for J; bases not matched to a gene: 5. This CDR3 comprises 13 residues. The V gene's germline CDR1 is MNHEY and CDR2 SVGAGI. CDR3 DNA sequence: TGTGCCAGCAGTTACCGAGACAGGGAAGAGCAGTACTTC. It is translated as CASSYRDREEQYF.

The J gene is TRBJ2-5, the V gene TRBV7-2; 10 nucleotides line up with TRBD2. With 2 bases clipped from V and 4 bases from J, the junction kept 10 bases outside the gene matches. Germline V gives CDR1 SGHTA, CDR2 FQGNSA. The CDR3 sequence is 17 residues long. The DNA for the CDR3 is TGTGCCAGCAGCTTATCCCGGCGAATAGCGGGAGGAGAGACCCAGTACTTC. Amino acids: CASSLSRRIAGGETQYF.

A few counts support this clonotype. The chain recombines TRBV12-3 or TRBV12-4 with TRBJ1-4; 9 nucleotides agree with TRBD1. CDR3 size: 14 residues. Losses at the gene ends were 5 bases for V and 7 bases for J; bases not matched to a gene: 5. The CDR3 nucleotides read TGTGCCAGCAGTACCGGGACAGGGAGTGAAAAACTGTTTTTT. Translated, it gives CASSTGTGSEKLFF.

This chain joins TRBV15 and TRBJ1-5; D is uncertain. Trimming cost V 0 bases and J 6 bases, with 12 bases left between them. Germline values: CDR1 LNHNV, CDR2 YYDKDF (reference sequence). This CDR3 comprises 15 residues. This chain's CDR3 is CATSRDLGVTQPQHF. The CDR3 bases are TGTGCCACCAGCAGAGATCTCGGGGTGACTCAGCCCCAGCATTTT.

The chain is built from TRBV9 and TRBJ1-2, with TRBD1 matching 10 bases. This CDR3 is 16 amino acids long. CDR1 SGDLS and CDR2 YYNGEE come from the germline V gene. Losses at the gene ends were 6 bases for V and 8 bases for J; bases not matched to a gene: 16. CDR3: CASNPTGGFSLAGYTF. Written as DNA, the CDR3 is TGTGCCAGCAACCCGACAGGGGGCTTTTCTCTCGCAGGCTACACCTTC.

This clonotype was picked up many times. This sequence joins TRBV7-3 and TRBJ2-1, with D hard to call. Germline loops: CDR1 SGHTA, CDR2 FQGTGA. Trimming took 5 bases from V and 4 from J, leaving 15 bases between them. CDR3 length: 15 residues. The CDR3 bases are TGTGCCAGCAGCCCGGACGGCGTTTCATACAATGAGCAGTTCTTC. It is translated as CASSPDGVSYNEQFF.

This clonotype was seen at least ten times. V and J are TRBV20-1 and TRBJ1-2; D not certain. CDR3 length equals 14 residues. V was pared by 1 base and J by 4 bases, with 13 bases between. Looked up from germline, CDR1 is DFQATT and CDR2 is SNEGSKA (reference sequence). This CDR3 is CSARVGELGYGYTF. The CDR3 DNA reads TGCAGTGCTAGAGTGGGCGAACTTGGCTATGGCTACACCTTC.

The chain uses TRBV19 and TRBJ2-4, with 8 bases lining up with TRBD2. V lost 8 bases and J lost 4; bases outside the gene matches: 7. The CDR3 is made up of 14 amino acids. The germline CDR1 and CDR2 sequences are LNHDA and SQIVND (reference sequence). The CDR3 DNA reads TGTGCCAGTGCCAATCTAGCGGGTAAAAACATTCAGTACTTC. Its translation: CASANLAGKNIQYF.

Ten or more counts support this clonotype. This chain links TRBV5-1 with TRBJ2-1, with 8 bases fitting TRBD2. V lost 2 bases and J lost 5; bases outside the gene matches: 6. Germline assignment: CDR1 SGHRS and CDR2 YFSETQ. This CDR3 contains 15 residues. CDR3 region: CASSFLAGGNNEQFF. Written as DNA, the CDR3 is TGCGCCAGCAGCTTTCTAGCGGGTGGTAACAATGAGCAGTTCTTC. Full variable domain (rest looked up from reference TRBV5-1 and TRBJ2-1): KAGVTQTPRYLIKTRGQQVTLSCSPISGHRSVSWYQQTPGQGLQFLFEYFSETQRNKGNFPGRFSGRQFSNSRSEMNVSTLELGDSALYLCASSFLAGGNNEQFFGPGTRLTVL.

This clonotype was seen a few times. The rearrangement links TRBV6-5 to TRBJ2-5; 7 bases are shared with TRBD2. The length of the CDR3 is 15 residues. CDR1 and CDR2 (germline): MNHEY, SVGAGI. With 2 bases clipped from V and 4 bases from J, the junction kept 7 bases outside the gene matches. As DNA, the CDR3 is TGTGCCAGCAGTTACATGCGGGAGTCCCCAGAGACCCAGTACTTC. Amino acid sequence: CASSYMRESPETQYF.

The chain joins TRBV6-2 or TRBV6-3 to TRBJ2-2, with 14 bases identical to TRBD2. The CDR3 runs to 18 residues. Germline V gene lookup returns CDR1 MNHEY and CDR2 SVGEGT. V trimming: 8 bases; J trimming: 0 bases; junction bases outside the gene matches: 8. For the CDR3, the DNA is TGTGCCAGCTCACCCGGGACTAGCGGGAGATCGAACACCGGGGAGCTGTTTTTT. It yields the protein CASSPGTSGRSNTGELFF.

This clonotype occurred a few times. V and J are TRBV29-1 and TRBJ1-1, with 8 bases that match TRBD1. With 4 bases clipped from V and 1 base from J, the junction kept 2 bases outside the gene matches. Germline values: CDR1 SQVTM, CDR2 ANQGSEA. CDR3 length equals 13 residues. Here the CDR3 DNA reads TGCAGCGTTGTAGGGACAGGGAACACTGAAGCTTTCTTT. This codes for CSVVGTGNTEAFF.

The V gene is TRBV12-3 or TRBV12-4, the J gene TRBJ2-6; TRBD2 matches 12 bases. The CDR3 is 21 amino acids. V dropped 6 bases and J dropped 0; count of bases not matched to a gene: 15. This CDR3 reads CASSLIPRGLAGNSGANVLTF. CDR3 nucleotides: TGTGCCAGCAGCTTGATCCCGCGAGGACTAGCGGGGAACTCTGGGGCCAACGTCCTGACTTTC.

This clonotype was seen repeatedly, ten times or more. The rearrangement links TRBV20-1 to TRBJ2-7; D gene uncertain. The CDR3 is 15 residues long. CDR1 is DFQATT and CDR2 is SNEGSKA in the germline V gene (reference sequence). The V end was cut by 0 bases, the J end by 3 bases, with 15 bases between. The CDR3 nucleotides are TGCAGTGCTAGAGATCCGGCTTGGAGTTACTACGAGCAGTACTTC. This sequence encodes CSARDPAWSYYEQYF.

The sample holds a few counts of this clonotype. V gene TRBV29-1 combines with J gene TRBJ1-2; no clear D gene. Germline-derived CDR1 and CDR2 are SQVTM and ANQGSEA. This CDR3 region has 12 residues. With 3 bases removed from V and 8 bases from J, the gap between germline ends came to 13 bases. CDR3 region: CSVDHPASGYTF. For the CDR3, the DNA is TGCAGCGTTGACCATCCCGCCTCGGGCTACACCTTC. Together with reference TRBV29-1 and TRBJ1-2, the CDR3 gives the full variable domain: SAVISQKPSRDICQRGTSLTIQCQVDSQVTMMFWYRQQPGQSLTLIATANQGSEATYESGFVIDKFPISRPNLTFSTLTVSNMSPEDSSIYLCSVDHPASGYTFGSGTRLTVV.

This clonotype was picked up a small number of times. The chain has TRBV15 and TRBJ2-4; TRBD2 aligns across 7 bases. The CDR3 extends over 15 amino acids. V gave up 0 bases and J gave up 6 bases; unmatched junction bases: 5. CDR1 is LNHNV and CDR2 is YYDKDF in the germline V gene (reference sequence). The DNA for the CDR3 is TGTGCCACCAGCAGAGATCTGGCTAGCGGAAACATTCAGTACTTC. Amino acids: CATSRDLASGNIQYF.

DNA for the CDR3: TGTGCCAGCAGTTTTAGGTCGCAGACTTCCAACGTCCTGACTTTC. Translation gives CASSFRSQTSNVLTF. The chain is built from TRBV12-3 or TRBV12-4 and TRBJ2-6; D is unclear. The CDR3 consists of 15 residues. V was shortened by 3 bases and J by 8 bases, with 14 bases between the two germline ends.

This chain links TRBV7-8 with TRBJ2-7; D is uncertain. The CDR3 has 15 amino acids. From germline, CDR1 is SGHVS and CDR2 FQNEAQ. Trimming took 0 bases from V and 4 from J, leaving 13 bases between them. The chain's CDR3 is CASSLASYKAYEQYF. The CDR3 nucleotides are TGTGCCAGCAGCTTAGCGAGTTATAAAGCTTACGAGCAGTACTTC.

This clonotype was detected ten times or more. The chain has TRBV2 and TRBJ2-7; no definite D call. The CDR3 runs 12 residues. V was shortened by 0 bases and J by 5 bases, with 5 bases between the two germline ends. The germline CDR1 and CDR2 sequences are SNHLY and FYNNEI. CDR3 protein: CASSEAVNEQYF. The CDR3 DNA reads as TGTGCCAGCAGTGAAGCCGTGAACGAGCAGTACTTC.

V usage is TRBV7-9 and J usage is TRBJ1-2; D might be TRBD1 (6 bases). Germline V gene data show CDR1 as SEHNR and CDR2 as FQNEAQ (reference sequence). CDR3 length equals 14 residues. The V gene lost 6 bases and the J gene lost 2 bases, with 13 bases spanning the gap. The CDR3 protein is CASRGRTDNYGYTF. CDR3 coding DNA: TGTGCCAGCAGAGGCAGGACAGACAACTATGGCTACACCTTC.

This clonotype has just a few counts. Compared with germline, one end of the junction differs, possibly owing to a read error. This rearrangement joins TRBV7-9 to TRBJ2-1; TRBD2 agrees at 10 bases. CDR3 length equals 17 residues. CDR1 and CDR2 from the germline V gene are SEHNR and FQNEAQ (reference sequence). The chain's CDR3 is CASSLAPASGSKYEQVF. CDR3 DNA sequence: TGTGCCAGCAGCTTAGCTCCGGCTAGCGGGAGTAAGTATGAGCAGGTCTTC.